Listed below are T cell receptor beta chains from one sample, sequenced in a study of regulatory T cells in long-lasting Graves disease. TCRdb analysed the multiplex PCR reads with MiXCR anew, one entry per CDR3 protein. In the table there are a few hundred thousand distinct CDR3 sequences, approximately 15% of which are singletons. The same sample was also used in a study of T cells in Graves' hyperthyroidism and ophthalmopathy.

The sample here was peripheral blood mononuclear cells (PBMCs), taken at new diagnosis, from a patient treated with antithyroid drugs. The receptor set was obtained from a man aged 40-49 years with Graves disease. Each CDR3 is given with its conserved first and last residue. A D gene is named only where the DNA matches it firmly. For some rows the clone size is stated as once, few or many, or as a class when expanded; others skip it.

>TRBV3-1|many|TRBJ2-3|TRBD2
CASSQEYRLAGKTDTQYF
TGTGCCAGCAGCCAAGAGTACAGACTAGCGGGGAAGACAGATACGCAGTATTTT
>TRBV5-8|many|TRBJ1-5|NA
CASRQRDDSNQPQHF
TGTGCCAGCAGGCAACGGGACGATAGCAATCAGCCCCAGCATTTT
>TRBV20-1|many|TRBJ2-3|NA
CSARDEADTQYF
TGCAGTGCTAGAGATGAGGCAGATACGCAGTATTTT
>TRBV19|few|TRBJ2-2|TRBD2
CASRSAFWRGNNTGELFF
TGTGCCAGTAGATCGGCCTTTTGGCGGGGGAACAACACCGGGGAGCTGTTTTTT
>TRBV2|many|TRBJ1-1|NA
CASSDRGLGNTEAFF
TGTGCCAGCAGTGATCGAGGGTTGGGGAACACTGAAGCTTTCTTT
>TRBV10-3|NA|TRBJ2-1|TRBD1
CAISIGTGGYNEQFF
TGTGCCATCAGCATCGGGACAGGGGGCTACAATGAGCAGTTCTTC
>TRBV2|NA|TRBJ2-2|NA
CASSVRVVGELFF
TGTGCCAGCAGTGTTAGGGTTGTCGGGGAGCTGTTTTTT
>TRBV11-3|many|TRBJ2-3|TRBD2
CASSPPMGTSRADTQYF
TGTGCCAGCAGCCCGCCGATGGGGACTAGCCGGGCAGATACGCAGTATTTT
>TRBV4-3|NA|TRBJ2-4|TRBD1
CASSQEFRQGRIGGPKNIQYF
TGCGCCAGCAGCCAAGAGTTCCGACAGGGTCGTATTGGAGGACCCAAAAACATTCAGTACTTC
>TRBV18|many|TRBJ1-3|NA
CASSPYKSSENTIYF
TGTGCCAGCTCACCATACAAGAGCTCTGAAAACACCATATATTTT
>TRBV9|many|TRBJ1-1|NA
CASSVGPNTEAFF
TGTGCCAGCAGCGTAGGACCGAACACTGAAGCTTTCTTT
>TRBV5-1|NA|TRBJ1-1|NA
CASRKSVGTEAFF
TGCGCCAGCCGAAAGAGTGTGGGCACTGAAGCTTTCTTT
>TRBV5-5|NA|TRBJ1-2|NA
CASSQRGDGYGYTF
TGTGCCAGCAGCCAACGAGGGGACGGCTATGGCTACACCTTC
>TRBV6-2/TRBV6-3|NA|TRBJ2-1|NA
CASSYEGSWFF
TGTGCCAGCAGTTACGAGGGAAGTTGGTTCTTC
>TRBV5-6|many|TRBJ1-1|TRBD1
CASSFWQGAAMTEAFF
TGTGCCAGCAGCTTCTGGCAGGGGGCGGCTATGACTGAAGCTTTCTTT
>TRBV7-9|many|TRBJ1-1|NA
CASSLVGAEAFF
TGTGCCAGCAGCTTGGTCGGGGCTGAAGCTTTCTTT
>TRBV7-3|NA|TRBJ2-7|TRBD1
CASSDRDGREQYF
TGTGCCAGCAGCGACAGGGACGGTCGCGAGCAGTACTTC
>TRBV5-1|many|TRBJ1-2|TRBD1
CASSFTGDLSYGHTF
TGCGCCAGCAGCTTCACAGGGGATCTCTCCTATGGCCACACCTTC
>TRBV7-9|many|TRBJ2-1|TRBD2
CASSPRAGGREQFF
TGTGCCAGCAGCCCCCGAGCGGGGGGGCGGGAGCAGTTCTTC
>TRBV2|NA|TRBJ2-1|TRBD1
CVSSGDRESEQFF
TGTGTCAGCAGTGGGGACAGGGAATCTGAGCAGTTCTTC
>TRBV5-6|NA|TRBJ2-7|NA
CASSLDSRYEQYF
TGTGCCAGCAGCTTGGACAGCCGATACGAGCAGTACTTC
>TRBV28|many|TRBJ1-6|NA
CASSFSGYATPLHF
TGTGCCAGCAGTTTTTCAGGTTATGCCACACCCCTCCACTTT
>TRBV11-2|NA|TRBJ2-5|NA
CASSRRTVLKETQYF
TGTGCCAGCAGCAGACGGACAGTCTTAAAAGAGACCCAGTACTTC
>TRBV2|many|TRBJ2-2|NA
CASSAGTSTGELFF
TGTGCCAGCAGTGCCGGGACATCCACCGGGGAGCTGTTTTTT
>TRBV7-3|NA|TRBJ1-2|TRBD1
CASSVTGTGWDGYTF
TGTGCCAGCAGCGTCACCGGGACAGGATGGGATGGCTACACCTTC
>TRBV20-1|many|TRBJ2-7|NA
CSARPRPPGSSYEQYF
TGCAGTGCTAGACCCCGTCCCCCCGGGAGCTCCTACGAGCAGTACTTC
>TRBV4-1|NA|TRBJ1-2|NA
CASSQDIGRTYTF
TGCGCCAGCAGCCAAGATATAGGGCGGACGTACACCTTC
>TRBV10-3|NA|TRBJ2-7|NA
CAISEGHDEQYF
TGTGCCATCAGTGAGGGTCACGACGAGCAGTACTTC
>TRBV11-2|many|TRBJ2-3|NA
CASSLETTGYGDTQYF
TGTGCCAGCAGCTTAGAAACCACAGGGTACGGAGATACGCAGTATTTT
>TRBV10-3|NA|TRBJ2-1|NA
CAISESGAPRYNEQFF
TGTGCCATCAGTGAGTCCGGGGCCCCGCGCTACAATGAGCAGTTCTTC
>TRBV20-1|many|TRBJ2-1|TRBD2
CSARDRVAGGFGQFF
TGCAGTGCTAGAGATCGGGTAGCGGGGGGCTTTGGGCAGTTCTTC
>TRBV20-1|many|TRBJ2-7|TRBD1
CSARSQGLGEQYF
TGCAGTGCTAGGTCACAGGGGTTGGGAGAGCAGTACTTC
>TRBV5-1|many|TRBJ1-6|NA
CASSSRSRNSPLHF
TGCGCCAGCAGCTCTAGAAGCAGGAATTCACCCCTCCACTTT
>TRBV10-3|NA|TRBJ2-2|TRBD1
CAISEWGQVAGELFF
TGTGCCATCAGTGAGTGGGGACAGGTCGCCGGGGAGCTGTTTTTT
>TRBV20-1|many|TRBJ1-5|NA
CSAPQGYQPQHF
TGCAGTGCGCCACAGGGATATCAGCCCCAGCATTTT
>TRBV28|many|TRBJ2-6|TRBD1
CASTLTRGQGGSSGANVLTF
TGTGCCAGCACCCTGACTCGAGGACAGGGGGGCAGCTCTGGGGCCAACGTCCTGACTTTC
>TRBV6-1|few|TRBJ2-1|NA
CASSVRSGGPNEQFF
TGTGCCAGCAGTGTTCGTAGCGGTGGGCCCAATGAGCAGTTCTTC
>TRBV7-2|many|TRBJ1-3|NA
CASRPPTRGNSGNTIYF
TGTGCCAGCAGACCCCCTACGCGGGGTAACTCTGGAAACACCATATATTTT
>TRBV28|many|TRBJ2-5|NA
CASSLRAGAETQYF
TGTGCCAGCAGTTTAAGGGCAGGGGCAGAGACCCAGTACTTC
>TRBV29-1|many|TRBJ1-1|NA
CSVEDPDSEAFF
TGCAGCGTTGAAGATCCCGACAGTGAAGCTTTCTTT
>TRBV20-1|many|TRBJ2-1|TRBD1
CSAEGQGRSYNEQFF
TGCAGTGCCGAGGGACAGGGTCGCTCCTACAATGAGCAGTTCTTC
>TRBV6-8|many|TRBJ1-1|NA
CADLGGGPLNTEAFF
TGTGCTGACCTCGGAGGAGGGCCTTTAAACACTGAAGCTTTCTTT
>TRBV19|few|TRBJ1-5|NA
CASSIRGGSLPQHF
TGTGCCAGTAGTATCCGGGGCGGGTCACTTCCCCAGCATTTT
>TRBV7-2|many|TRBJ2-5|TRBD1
CASSLNRGETQYF
TGTGCCAGCAGCTTAAACAGGGGGGAGACCCAGTACTTC
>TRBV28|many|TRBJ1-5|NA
CASSSIQGRNNQPQHF
TGTGCCAGCAGTTCGATACAGGGTAGGAACAATCAGCCCCAGCATTTT
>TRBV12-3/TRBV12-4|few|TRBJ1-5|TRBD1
CASRRTGSQPQHF
TGTGCCAGCAGAAGGACAGGGTCTCAGCCCCAGCATTTT
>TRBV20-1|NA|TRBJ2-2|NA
CSASEGQKAPTGELFF
TGCAGTGCTTCGGAGGGACAGAAGGCCCCCACCGGGGAGCTGTTTTTT
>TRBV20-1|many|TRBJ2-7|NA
CSAAPDASSYEQYF
TGCAGTGCTGCCCCGGACGCCAGCTCCTACGAGCAGTACTTC
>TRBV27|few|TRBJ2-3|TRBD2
CASSLGRASGVDTQYF
TGTGCCAGCAGCTTGGGCCGGGCTAGCGGGGTGGATACGCAGTATTTT
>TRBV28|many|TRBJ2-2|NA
CASSSLEQVAGELFF
TGTGCCAGCAGCTCATTAGAGCAGGTTGCCGGGGAGCTGTTTTTT
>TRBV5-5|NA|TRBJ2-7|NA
CASSLGAQGFYEQYF
TGTGCCAGCAGCTTGGGAGCCCAGGGATTCTACGAGCAGTACTTC
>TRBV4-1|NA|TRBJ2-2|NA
CASSQVVARGTGELFF
TGCGCCAGCAGCCAAGTAGTGGCTCGGGGCACCGGGGAGCTGTTTTTT
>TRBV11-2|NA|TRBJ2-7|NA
CASSLERTSYEQYF
TGTGCCAGCAGCTTAGAACGTACCTCCTACGAGCAGTACTTC
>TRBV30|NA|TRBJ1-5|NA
CAWSVGGNSNQPQHF
TGTGCCTGGAGTGTAGGAGGAAATAGCAATCAGCCCCAGCATTTT
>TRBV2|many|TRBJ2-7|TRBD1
CASSDSRGREQYF
TGTGCCAGCAGTGATTCCAGGGGGCGCGAGCAGTACTTC